The rows below give T cell receptor beta chains drawn from one sample of a study of identical twins. TCRdb fed the 5' RACE reads into MiXCR, producing one record per CDR3 protein. The sample comprises about 260,000 distinct CDR3 sequences, 5.5% to 7% of which are singletons, and roughly 3.9% rests with the top ten. These data were also reused for a study on yellow fever vaccine responses in identical twins.

Sequencing was performed on memory (CD45RO+) T cells sorted from blood. These receptors were taken from a woman aged 18-29 years in good health. Both conserved end residues are part of each CDR3. A D gene is named only where the DNA matches it firmly. Clone size appears in some rows only: once, few, many, or a class for an expanded clone.

v_gene	j_gene	len	d_gene	abundance	CDR3nt	CDR3aa
TRBV24-1	TRBJ2-1	16	.	few	TGTGCCACCAGTGCCCGAGCGGAAAAGACCTACAATGAGCAGTTCTTC	CATSARAEKTYNEQFF
TRBV28	TRBJ2-7	12	.	.	TGTGCCAGCACAGCTGCGCGCTACGAGCAGTACTTC	CASTAARYEQYF
TRBV20-1	TRBJ2-2	17	TRBD1	few	TGCAGTGCTAGAGATCCCCGACAGGGAAGTGGCACCGGGGAGCTGTTTTTT	CSARDPRQGSGTGELFF
TRBV5-4	TRBJ2-5	15	.	few	TGTGCCAGCAGCACGGGCGTCGGGGTCCAAGAGACCCAGTACTTC	CASSTGVGVQETQYF
TRBV6-5	TRBJ2-5	15	.	.	TGTGCCAGCAGTTACTCGACTAGGATCAGCGAGACCCAGTACTTC	CASSYSTRISETQYF
TRBV5-1	TRBJ2-1	17	TRBD2	many	TGCGCCAGTCAAAAACCGGGACTAGCGGGAGGAAAGAATGAGCAGTTCTTC	CASQKPGLAGGKNEQFF
TRBV9	TRBJ2-3	13	.	many	TGTGCCAGCGGAAGCGTTGGCGCAGATACGCAGTATTTT	CASGSVGADTQYF
TRBV20-1	TRBJ2-6	17	.	many	TGCAGTGCTAGAACCCGGACAGTCTCCTCTGGGGCCAACGTCCTGACTTTC	CSARTRTVSSGANVLTF
TRBV29-1	TRBJ2-2	14	TRBD2	many	TGCAGCGTGTTAGCGGGAGGAGAGGCCGGGGAGCTGTTTTTT	CSVLAGGEAGELFF
TRBV24-1	TRBJ2-5	15	TRBD1	few	TGTGCCACCAGTGATTTGAGGACAGGGGAAGAGACCCAGTACTTC	CATSDLRTGEETQYF
TRBV28	TRBJ2-3	16	.	few	TGTGCCAGCACCCCTTTAGGGCGGGAAGCAAGAGATACGCAGTATTTT	CASTPLGREARDTQYF
TRBV14	TRBJ1-2	15	.	.	TGTGCCAGCAGCCAAGATCAAAACTGGGGTCAGGGCTACACCTTC	CASSQDQNWGQGYTF
TRBV5-1	TRBJ2-1	16	TRBD2	many	TGCGCCAGCAGCTTGGCCACTAGCGGGCTCTACAATGAGCAGTTCTTC	CASSLATSGLYNEQFF
TRBV6-2/TRBV6-3	TRBJ2-3	14	TRBD2	few	TGTGCCAGCAGCGCGGGACTACCCACAGATACGCAGTATTTT	CASSAGLPTDTQYF
TRBV5-1	TRBJ2-5	12	.	many	TGCGCCAGCAGTGGGTCCCAAGAGACCCAGTACTTC	CASSGSQETQYF
TRBV29-1	TRBJ2-2	12	.	many	TGCAGCGTTGTTGAGAACACCGGGGAGCTGTTTTTT	CSVVENTGELFF
TRBV6-5	TRBJ1-5	15	.	many	TGTGCCAGCAGTTACTCGATGGGCGCGGGTCAGCCCCAGCATTTT	CASSYSMGAGQPQHF
TRBV4-1	TRBJ1-4	17	TRBD1	.	TGCGCCAGCAGCCTCCCCCGGCCCCGGACAGGATCTGAAAAACTGTTTTTT	CASSLPRPRTGSEKLFF
TRBV11-2	TRBJ2-3	17	.	.	TGTGCCAGCAGCGCCGGGGCGGAGGGGCCCTACACAGATACGCAGTATTTT	CASSAGAEGPYTDTQYF
TRBV11-2	TRBJ2-3	14	TRBD2	many	TGTGCCAGCAGGACCGGGGGGGCGGGGCGGACGCAGTATTTT	CASRTGGAGRTQYF
TRBV7-9	TRBJ1-1	16	.	many	TGTGCCAGCAGCCGCGGGGACTTCTCTATGAACACTGAAGCTTTCTTT	CASSRGDFSMNTEAFF
TRBV28	TRBJ2-1	11	.	few	TGTGCCAGCAGTTTAGGACTACACCAGTTCTTC	CASSLGLHQFF
TRBV12-3/TRBV12-4	TRBJ2-1	13	.	many	TGTGCCAGCAGTTTAGGACAGGCCCGGGGGCAGTTCTTC	CASSLGQARGQFF
TRBV10-3	TRBJ1-1	16	TRBD1	.	TGTGCCATCAGGCCCGGGACAGGGACCCCGAACACTGAAGCTTTCTTT	CAIRPGTGTPNTEAFF
TRBV19	TRBJ2-1	14	.	.	TGTGCCAGTAGTATAAGCCGAGGGCAGCGTGAGCAGTTCTTC	CASSISRGQREQFF
TRBV7-9	TRBJ1-5	15	.	.	TGTGCCAGCAGCCCTGGTCGGGGGGACAATCAGCCCCAGCATTTT	CASSPGRGDNQPQHF
TRBV11-2	TRBJ2-1	14	TRBD2	many	TGTGCCAGCAGCTTAGATCTACTAGCGGGAGAGCAGTTCTTC	CASSLDLLAGEQFF
TRBV18	TRBJ1-5	15	.	.	TGTGCCAGCTCACTCACAGGGTTGATCAATCAGCCCCAGCATTTT	CASSLTGLINQPQHF
TRBV11-2	TRBJ2-6	18	TRBD1	few	TGTGCCAGCAGCCTGACTCGGACAGGCGGGTCTGGGGCCAACGTCCTGACTTTC	CASSLTRTGGSGANVLTF
TRBV24-1	TRBJ2-2	17	.	many	TGTGCCACAAGGATCGAAGGAGAGCGGGCTAACACCGGGGAGCTGTTTTTT	CATRIEGERANTGELFF
TRBV11-2	TRBJ2-3	17	TRBD2	many	TGTGCCAGCAGCTTCGGGAGCGGGAGGGGCCGCACAGATACGCAGTATTTT	CASSFGSGRGRTDTQYF
TRBV9	TRBJ2-5	16	TRBD2	.	TGTGCCAGCAGCGCCTTGGGACTAGCGGGAAGAGAGACCCAGTACTTC	CASSALGLAGRETQYF
TRBV10-2	TRBJ1-5	17	.	few	TGCGCCAGCAGTGAGTCACTGGGCCAGGATAGCAATCAGCCCCAGCATTTT	CASSESLGQDSNQPQHF
TRBV10-3	TRBJ2-5	14	TRBD1	few	TGTGCCATCAGTGAAACAGGGGGAAAAGAGACCCAGTACTTC	CAISETGGKETQYF
TRBV15	TRBJ2-1	12	.	many	TGTGCCACCAGCAGATCGCAGCGAAAACAGTTCTTC	CATSRSQRKQFF
TRBV19	TRBJ2-5	12	.	few	TGTGCCAGTACCGCGGGTGGGGAGACCCAGTACTTC	CASTAGGETQYF
TRBV21-1	TRBJ1-5	15	.	few	TGTGCCAGAGGCCGACTCGGGCAGATCCTTCAGCCCCAGCATTTT	CARGRLGQILQPQHF
TRBV15	TRBJ2-2	16	.	few	TGTGCCACCAGCAGAGTGGGCGGGACCGCCACCGGGGAGCTGTTTTTT	CATSRVGGTATGELFF
TRBV28	TRBJ2-2	14	.	many	TGTGCCAGCAGATTCGGACAAAACACCGGGGAGCTGTTTTTT	CASRFGQNTGELFF
TRBV28	TRBJ1-5	16	TRBD1	.	TGTGCCAGCACCCCCCGGACAGGCTCTAGCAATCAGCCCCAGCATTTT	CASTPRTGSSNQPQHF
TRBV20-1	TRBJ2-3	15	TRBD2	.	TGCAGTGCTAGAGGAGCGGGAAGGGGCGCAGATACGCAGTATTTT	CSARGAGRGADTQYF
TRBV7-8	TRBJ2-4	16	TRBD2	.	TGTGCCAGCAGCTTCCAACTACTAGCGGGGGGGGACATTCAGTACTTC	CASSFQLLAGGDIQYF
TRBV12-3/TRBV12-4	TRBJ1-1	15	.	many	TGTGCCAGCAGTTACCGAGTTGGGGGGAACACTGAAGCTTTCTTT	CASSYRVGGNTEAFF
TRBV10-3	TRBJ2-1	14	.	few	TGTGCCATCAGTGACGACCTAGTGACGAATGAGCAGTTCTTC	CAISDDLVTNEQFF
TRBV10-1	TRBJ2-1	15	TRBD2	.	TGCGCCAGCAGTGAGTCGGATAGCGGGGGCCATGAGCAGTTCTTC	CASSESDSGGHEQFF
TRBV6-1	TRBJ2-6	15	.	.	TGTGCCACCCTCAGGCTCGCGGCCGGGGCCAACGTCCTGACTTTC	CATLRLAAGANVLTF